This TCR beta chain was retrieved from a study of T-cell reconstitution after alpha-beta-depleted transplantation in children. Comment on this clonotype: The target antigen is unknown.

Unique molecular identifiers tagged the TCRbeta library. One entry per CDR3 protein results from TCRdb running MiXCR on the PCR reads. Of 90,000 to 100,000 distinct CDR3 sequences listed, 23% are singletons. General study results and limits: At one year after transplant, newly produced T cells mostly accounted for T-cell counts and diversity.

V was pared by 6 bases and J by 8 bases, with 16 bases between. The CDR3 totals 13 residues. Germline CDR1 reads ENHRY; CDR2 reads SYGVKD. The TCR comes from a boy aged 2 to 10 with acute lymphoblastic leukemia, due to receive a stem cell transplant. The material was PBMCs, obtained before TCRalphabeta/CD19-depleted stem cell transplant. This chain uses TRBV10-3 with TRBJ1-2, with no clear D. Here the CDR3 reads CAISRDYKDGYTF. The DNA for the CDR3 is TGTGCCATCAGCCGCGACTACAAGGACGGCTACACCTTC.